The clone carrying this T cell receptor (beta chain) was seen a handful of times. The antigen is unknown. TCRdb passed the reads through MiXCR, listing each CDR3 protein once. Here the sample spans under 200,000 distinct CDR3 sequences, roughly 15% being singletons. The V end lost 1 base, the J end lost 11 bases, and 14 bases lay between the germline ends. Germline assignment: CDR1 SGHVS and CDR2 FQNEAQ. This CDR3 region has 14 residues. The data were taken from a study of T cell repertoires in cytomegalovirus infection. Across the whole study: Indications came from public TCR beta signatures; they pointed to CMV infection and to a matching HLA type.

Study outcomes and limitations: CMV-specific TCR beta clonotypes restricted by HLA-C were the ones dominating the ex vivo response. Cumulative public TCR beta family frequency identified CMV carriers with the relevant HLA.

The gene calls are TRBV7-8 and TRBJ1-4; perhaps TRBD1 as D (5 bases). The source material was CD8+ T cells from PBMCs. This sequence was found in a human donor in good health (CMV status not recorded). Some clones in this sample may be carry-over from other donors' samples. The chain's CDR3 is CASSLGGSGTKLFF. The CDR3 region has the DNA TGTGCCAGCAGCTTAGGGGGGAGTGGAACGAAACTGTTTTTT.